This entry is about one T cell receptor beta chain. Its matching antigen is unknown. This record comes from a study of cytomegalovirus exposure and HLA in healthy donors. For the study at large: T cells numbering about 180 million yielded 100 million to 120 million unique TCR beta sequences in an earlier analysis.

Trimming cost V 6 bases and J 3 bases; bases outside gene matches: 11. The CDR3 covers 15 residues. Germline-derived CDR1 and CDR2 are MNHEY and SMNVEV (reference sequence). Notes on the study in general: Presence/absence analyses treated sequencing depth as roughly uniform across donors. Reports state that TCR beta sequences accurately predicted most subjects' HLA-A and HLA-B alleles.

The PCR was carried out with 60 Vbeta primers and 13 Jbeta primers. Here immunoSEQ multiplex PCR was the method, and the copy in TCRdb shows in-frame clones only, minus some. The sample consists of approximately 200,000 clones, roughly four fifths of them appearing once. The V gene is TRBV27, the J gene TRBJ2-7, with 7 bases aligning to TRBD1. The sample was PBMCs. The source of this sequence is a woman between 25 and 40 years old in good health and CMV-seropositive. CDR3 DNA: TGTGCCAGCAGCCCCGGGGACAGTACAGACTACGAGCAGTACTTC. Its protein product is CASSPGDSTDYEQYF.